This is a list of T cell receptor beta chains from one sample in a study of cytomegalovirus exposure and HLA in healthy donors. The data were produced by immunoSEQ multiplex PCR, yet TCRdb's version contains in-frame clones alone and is incomplete. The sample lists roughly 160,000 clones; more than 80% were seen once. The sample taken for sequencing was PBMCs. These receptors were collected from a woman aged 50 to 65 in good health and CMV-seronegative. The CDR3 runs from the conserved cysteine through the conserved F or W. D genes are given only for firm matches. Expanded clones get a size class; other rows say once, few or many, or leave the size out.

TGTGCCTGGAGTAAGAGGGACAATACGCAGTATTTT	CAWSKRDNTQYF	NA	TRBJ2-3	TRBV30	12	NA
TGTGCCAGCAGTTTCTCCACAGAAGGCTATGGCTACACCTTC	CASSFSTEGYGYTF	once	TRBJ1-2	TRBV28	14	NA
TGTGCCAGCAGCCAAGAGGGCGGGGGGCCTGAGGAGCAGTACTTC	CASSQEGGGPEEQYF	NA	TRBJ2-7	TRBV4-2	15	TRBD2
TGTGCCAGCAGCACATCACAGGGGCAAGAGACCCAGTACTTC	CASSTSQGQETQYF	NA	TRBJ2-5	TRBV2	14	TRBD1
TGTGCCAGCAGTGCCTCCGGGACTAGCGGGGGAGATACGCAGTATTTT	CASSASGTSGGDTQYF	few	TRBJ2-3	TRBV6-4	16	TRBD2
TGTGCCAGCAAGGAGGGACCTTTCTCTGGAAACACCATATATTTT	CASKEGPFSGNTIYF	NA	TRBJ1-3	TRBV7-3	15	NA
TGTGCCAGCAGTGAGGGCAGTTCCTACAATGAGCAGTTCTTC	CASSEGSSYNEQFF	once	TRBJ2-1	TRBV2	14	NA
TGTGCCAGCTCACCGCGGACTAGCGGAACAGATACGCAGTATTTT	CASSPRTSGTDTQYF	NA	TRBJ2-3	TRBV18	15	TRBD2
TGCGCCAGCAGCTTGGGACTAGCGGGAGTCCACGAGCAGTACTTC	CASSLGLAGVHEQYF	NA	TRBJ2-7	TRBV5-1	15	TRBD2
TGTGCCAGCAGCTTCCGGACTAGCGGGGGGCCACACAATGAGCAGTTCTTC	CASSFRTSGGPHNEQFF	NA	TRBJ2-1	TRBV21-1	17	NA
TGTGCCAGCAGCTTAAGAGAGGCCTCGAACACCGGGGAGCTGTTTTTT	CASSLREASNTGELFF	NA	TRBJ2-2	TRBV11-3	16	NA
TGTGCCAGCAGTTCCTTGGGCCTTAACTCCTACGAGCAGTACTTC	CASSSLGLNSYEQYF	NA	TRBJ2-7	TRBV27	15	NA
TGTGCCAGCAGCCGCCTCGCGGTGAGACGGGACGAGCAGTACTTC	CASSRLAVRRDEQYF	NA	TRBJ2-7	TRBV5-6	15	NA
TGTGCTAGTGCCCATAGGACTCCGACTAATGAAAAACTGTTTTTT	CASAHRTPTNEKLFF	NA	TRBJ1-4	TRBV12-5	15	NA
TGTGCCACCAGCAGAGATCGGGTGACCGGGGAGCTGTTTTTT	CATSRDRVTGELFF	NA	TRBJ2-2	TRBV15	14	NA
TGTGCCAGCAGCATCTCCTACGAGCAGTACTTC	CASSISYEQYF	NA	TRBJ2-7	TRBV5-8	11	NA
TGTGCCAGCAGCTCGACAGGGGGAAACTATGGCTACACCTTC	CASSSTGGNYGYTF	NA	TRBJ1-2	TRBV2	14	TRBD1
TGTGCCAGCAGTGAAGGGACAGGGGTAATCAATGAGCAGTTCTTC	CASSEGTGVINEQFF	few	TRBJ2-1	TRBV6-4	15	TRBD1
TGTGCCAGCAGCCCTGTGGGGGGATCCCACAATGAGCAGTTCTTC	CASSPVGGSHNEQFF	NA	TRBJ2-1	TRBV9	15	NA
TGTGCCAGTAGTATACGCGGGAGGCTGGGGAATGAGCAGTTCTTC	CASSIRGRLGNEQFF	NA	TRBJ2-1	TRBV19	15	TRBD2
TGCGCCAGCTCCATAAGCCTTAACAATGAGCAGTTCTTC	CASSISLNNEQFF	few	TRBJ2-1	TRBV5-1	13	NA
TGTGCCAGCAGCTCAGGGAGTGCCAAAAACATTCAGTACTTC	CASSSGSAKNIQYF	NA	TRBJ2-4	TRBV13	14	NA
TGCGCCAGCAGCTTGAGCTTGAACACTGAAGCTTTCTTT	CASSLSLNTEAFF	NA	TRBJ1-1	TRBV5-1	13	NA
TGTGCCTGGGATGGCTCAGGCTACGAGCAGTACTTC	CAWDGSGYEQYF	few	TRBJ2-7	TRBV30	12	NA
TGTGCCAGTAGTAGCCACAGGTCGCGTGACAGGACAGATACGCAGTATTTT	CASSSHRSRDRTDTQYF	NA	TRBJ2-3	TRBV19	17	NA